This T cell receptor (beta chain) was captured in a study of blood T cell repertoires in COVID-19. Study summary: Some COVID-19 samples were acute and others convalescent; all came from the United States, Italy and Spain.

Germline assignment: CDR1 LGHDT and CDR2 YNNKEL (reference sequence). The CDR3 covers 17 residues. V lost 1 base and J lost 0; bases outside the gene matches: 5. TCRdb keeps only in-frame clones here, not all; method: immunoSEQ multiplex PCR. In the table there are about 98,000 clones, more than 70% of which are singletons. The gene calls are TRBV3-1 (or the pseudogene TRBV3-2) and TRBJ1-4; TRBD1 matches at 7 bases. The origin of this receptor is a man between 65 and 80 years old with acute or convalescent COVID-19. Source material: peripheral blood. The chain's CDR3 is CASSQARQGATNEKLFF. The CDR3 region has the DNA TGTGCCAGCAGCCAAGCTCGACAGGGCGCAACTAATGAAAAACTGTTTTTT.